This T cell receptor beta chain was identified during a study of regulatory T cells in long-lasting Graves disease (dated by TCRdb to the early 2020s). At the level of the whole study: In the newly diagnosed Graves' disease group, patients had been taking antithyroid drugs for less than 3 months. Persistent Graves' disease patients were compared with newly diagnosed Graves' disease patients by peripheral blood TCR sequencing and RNA sequencing. The study took place in China and was registered as a clinical trial. TCR sequencing covered some 13 persistent and roughly 20 newly diagnosed Graves' disease patients, some 35 samples in total.

Taken from cysteine to phenylalanine, the CDR3 has 17 residues. The only DNA kept is the CDR3, 51 bases in frame from the first base. At the junction V is shortened by 7 bases and J by 5 bases, with 24 bases in between. CDR1 and CDR2 (SGHRS, YFSETQ) derive from the germline V gene. What the study reported, not specific to this receptor: Sequencing and analysis were limited to the TCR beta chain. Persistent patients shared more public clonotypes among themselves (around 3,000) than newly diagnosed patients did (approximately 900). The authors acknowledged the small sample size as a limitation that may reduce accuracy. The study examined only peripheral blood because the primary lesion, thyroid tissue, could not be accessed. Persistent disease showed preferential use of TRBV28, TRBJ1-2 and TRBJ2-5, whereas newly diagnosed disease favored TRBV20-1 and TRBJ2-1. Lower TCR Shannon entropy and fewer highly expanded clones were observed in persistent Graves' disease patients than in newly diagnosed patients, which suggested clonal expansion.

Library construction relied on multiplex PCR. The sequencer was an Illumina HiSeq 4000. CDR3 regions were amplified by Arm-PCR with iRepertoire HTBI primers to construct TCR beta libraries. Gel purification was performed on PCR products prior to sequencing. From the authors' description of their analysis: A total of around 66 TRBV and approximately 15 TRBJ segments were identified across samples and were used for gene usage analysis of CDR3 amino acid clonotypes. Filtered high-quality paired reads were merged into contigs using COPE and FqMerger. BLAST was used to align contigs to IMGT TRBV, TRBD and TRBJ reference genes, with CDR3 defined following IMGT. Any clonotype with a frequency above 0.1% was counted as a highly expanded clone. Shannon entropy was used to measure repertoire diversity, and the Gini coefficient was used to measure V-J evenness. A clonotype was considered public if more than one individual shared it. TCRdb passed the public sequencing reads through fastp at Q25 and MiXCR, retaining productive beta sequences. CDR3 protein sequences are deduplicated, and each keeps its most common genes and DNA. The V and J calls follow TCRdb's processing rather than the paper's. The sample has roughly 610,000 distinct CDR3 sequences on record, about 15% of them singletons. The ten largest account for more than 10% of the sample.

This clonotype was counted many times. Its antigen is currently not known. Within one base of it there is no much larger clone, and no base qualities were kept. The sample's time point label, decoded: newly diagnosed GD, antithyroid drugs for less than 3 months. RNA was extracted from PBMCs in TRIzol for both TCR sequencing and RNA sequencing. The diagnosis of Graves' disease followed American Thyroid Association guidelines. Recruitment of patients was carried out at an endocrinology department in Xi'an, China. Each patient gave about 8.1 milliliters of peripheral blood, collected in an EDTA anticoagulant tube. PBMCs were isolated by Ficoll Paque Plus density gradient separation without further T cell sorting. An Agilent 2100 Bioanalyzer and agarose gel were used to assess RNA quality, and a NanoDrop 2000 was used to measure RNA concentration. The same data also contributed to another study, on T cells in Graves' hyperthyroidism and ophthalmopathy. The second investigation adds: Stable Graves' hyperthyroidism was defined as no progression to ophthalmopathy during 18 months of follow-up. Hyperthyroidism patients were newly diagnosed, had a disease duration of under 2 months, and were aged 18 to 65 years. Patients with uncontrolled infections, other autoimmune diseases, pregnancy or lactation were excluded. Diagnoses were based on clinical symptoms, serum thyroxine and TRAb, thyroid ultrasound and orbital computed tomography. A first-round RT-PCR of the TCR CDR3 used the HTBI primer set with the Qiagen OneStep RT-PCR kit. Most expanded thyroid clonotypes (frequency above 0.001) were also detected in blood, a finding suggesting that blood repertoires may reflect thyroid immune responses. A model built on a 13 V-J signature distinguished ophthalmopathy from stable hyperthyroidism, reaching about 89% sensitivity and about 81% specificity in cross-validation and 80%/75% in testing. In validation, the model predicted progression to ophthalmopathy with approximately 71% sensitivity and approximately 74% specificity, a median of 6.5 months before onset. TCR V-J signatures able to tell the groups apart were searched for in a discovery cohort of 90 to 100 patients, of whom roughly 42 had Graves' ophthalmopathy and roughly 59 had stable Graves' hyperthyroidism. Whether ophthalmopathy could be predicted prospectively was tested in an independent validation cohort made up of under 20 hyperthyroidism patients plus 17 patients who later progressed to ophthalmopathy. The approximately 97 discovery patients were randomly divided into training and test sets at a 7:3 ratio. The study also compared thyroid tissue and blood T-cell repertoires from a handful of Graves' hyperthyroidism patients. After sampling, hyperthyroidism patients received methimazole starting at 30 mg daily, and ophthalmopathy patients received high-dose intravenous methylprednisolone. A second multiplex PCR round built the libraries, followed by size selection and purification. Libraries were sequenced paired-end with 100 bp reads on an Illumina HiSeq2000. Raw data were processed with SOAPnuke, discarding reads with adapters, uncalled bases, mean Phred below 15, or no exact constant-primer or identifier match. COPE v1.2.5 was used to merge high-quality paired reads, and clonotypes were defined as unique nucleotide sequences. MiTCR v1.1 was used to align clonotypes to the IMGT TRBV, TRBD and TRBJ reference segments. The analysis was restricted to V-J combinations with a frequency above 0.0001, which together covered 99.2% of the repertoires. The TCS score was defined as the ratio of F50 (clonal expansion) to E x V (chaos), calculated using BLOSUM62-based TCRdist between CDR3 peptides within each V-J. Welch's t-statistics and random forest reduced 500 to 650 V-J features to 13, which were used in a naive Bayes classifier (R e1071). No statistical method was used to fix the sample size in advance, and group allocation was not hidden from the investigators. TCR Vbeta CDR3 sequencing of approximately 140 peripheral blood samples (approximately 44 ophthalmopathy, about 75 hyperthyroidism and about 17 progressor patients) is reported in the paper.

The chain was built from TRBV5-1 and TRBJ1-4; the best D guess is TRBD1, with 5 bases matching. This specimen was peripheral blood mononuclear cells (PBMCs), taken at new diagnosis, from a patient treated with antithyroid drugs. The source of this sequence is a man younger than 35 with Graves disease. Donor details come from another sample of the same person, matched by shared clones. The CDR3 amino acid sequence is: CASSSESGQGMNEKLFF. Read as DNA, the sequence is TGCGCCAGCTCCTCGGAATCGGGCCAGGGTATGAATGAAAAACTGTTTTTT.